This T cell receptor (beta chain) was profiled in a study of cytotoxic CD8 clonotypes in ibrutinib-treated CLL. Across the study: A median about 11 months of treatment, range 6 to 36, preceded the collection of response samples.

General study findings and limits: Public clonotypes were seen rarely and were contracted or stable on treatment.

With respect to this clone: Its specificity is not known.

Using immunoSEQ multiplex PCR, the repertoire was profiled, and TCRdb retains in-frame clones only, with some absent. The table records approximately 120,000 clones, 58% of them present only once. The TCR sequence derives from a human donor with chronic lymphocytic leukemia. Sequences were derived from PBMCs, sampled after 24 months of ibrutinib treatment.

The CDR3 nucleotides read TGTGCCAGCAGCTTGGAGGCAGCTTCCACAGATACGCAGTATTTT. Its translation is CASSLEAASTDTQYF. The gene calls are TRBV5-4 and TRBJ2-3; D not resolved. CDR1 is SGHNT and CDR2 is YYREEE in the germline V gene (reference sequence). V was clipped by 0 bases and J by 2 bases, with 10 bases between them. This CDR3 is 15 amino acids long. Full variable domain (outside the CDR3, taken from reference TRBV5-4 and TRBJ2-3): ETGVTQSPTHLIKTRGQQVTLRCSSQSGHNTVSWYQQALGQGPQFIFQYYREEENGRGNFPPRFSGLQFPNYSSELNVNALELDDSALYLCASSLEAASTDTQYFGPGTRLTVL.